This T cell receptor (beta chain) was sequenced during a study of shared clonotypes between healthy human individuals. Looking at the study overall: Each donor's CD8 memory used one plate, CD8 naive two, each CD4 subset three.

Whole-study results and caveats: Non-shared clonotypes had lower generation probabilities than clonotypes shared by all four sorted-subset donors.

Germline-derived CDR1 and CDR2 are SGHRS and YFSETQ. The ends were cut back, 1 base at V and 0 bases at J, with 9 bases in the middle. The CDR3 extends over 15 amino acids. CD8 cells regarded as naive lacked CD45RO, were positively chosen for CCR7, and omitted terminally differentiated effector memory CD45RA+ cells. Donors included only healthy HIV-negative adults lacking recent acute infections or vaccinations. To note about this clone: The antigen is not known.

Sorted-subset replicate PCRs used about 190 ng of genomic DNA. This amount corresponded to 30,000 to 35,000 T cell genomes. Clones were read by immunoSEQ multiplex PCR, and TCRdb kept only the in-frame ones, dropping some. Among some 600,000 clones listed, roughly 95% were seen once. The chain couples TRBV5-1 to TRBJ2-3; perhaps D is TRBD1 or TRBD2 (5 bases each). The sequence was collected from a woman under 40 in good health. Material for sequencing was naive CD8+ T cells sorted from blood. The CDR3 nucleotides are TGCGCCAGCAGCTTGTGGGGGTCTAGCACAGATACGCAGTATTTT. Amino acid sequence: CASSLWGSSTDTQYF.